The 30 T cell receptor beta chains listed next were all sequenced from one sample in a study of long-term antiretroviral therapy in people with HIV. The immunoSEQ assay was v3.0, run at survey level. Produced via immunoSEQ multiplex PCR; TCRdb's table is partial and in-frame only. The sample has about 37,000 clones; around 86% are singletons. The sequences come from unsorted PBMCs, collected 1 year after starting antiretroviral therapy. The receptors shown here come from a young man with HIV.

This clone was observed a handful of times. The chain's CDR3 is CASSLTGTNYGYTF. The CDR3 bases are TGTGCCAGCAGTTTAACAGGGACTAACTATGGCTACACCTTC. This chain links TRBV27 with TRBJ1-2; D perhaps matches TRBD1 (6 bases). The germline V gene encodes CDR1 MNHEY and CDR2 SMNVEV (reference sequence). The ends were cut back, 2 bases at V and 0 bases at J, with 7 bases in the middle. This CDR3 has 14 residues.

This chain links TRBV20-1 with TRBJ2-7; 7 bases agree with TRBD1. Germline V gene sequence: CDR1 DFQATT, CDR2 SNEGSKA (reference sequence). V lost 5 bases to trimming and J lost 3 bases; unmatched junction nucleotides: 1. The length of the CDR3 is 11 residues. The CDR3, as DNA: TGCAGTGCTTGGGACAGCTACGAGCAGTACTTC. The encoded protein is CSAWDSYEQYF.

This chain joins TRBV12-5 and TRBJ1-1; TRBD1 agrees at 7 bases. V dropped 7 bases and J dropped 5; count of bases not matched to a gene: 10. The germline V gene encodes CDR1 LGHNT and CDR2 FRNRAP. The CDR3 sequence is 14 residues long. The CDR3 DNA reads as TGTGCTAGTGCCCTACCAGGGGGTAGTACTGAAGCTTTCTTT. Its translation: CASALPGGSTEAFF. The full variable domain, in which reference TRBV12-5 and TRBJ1-1 provide the parts outside the CDR3, is DARVTQTPRHKVTEMGQEVTMRCQPILGHNTVFWYRQTMMQGLELLAYFRNRAPLDDSGMPKDRFSAEMPDATLATLKIQPSEPRDSAVYFCASALPGGSTEAFFGQGTRLTVV.

CDR3 sequence reads: CASSKDGVPDSEAFF. The CDR3 DNA reads as TGTGCCAGCAGCAAAGACGGGGTACCGGACTCTGAAGCTTTCTTT. This rearrangement joins TRBV9 to TRBJ1-1, with D unresolved. Trimming took off 4 bases at V and 6 bases at J, with 19 bases between the two ends. This CDR3 comprises 15 residues. CDR1 and CDR2 (germline): SGDLS, YYNGEE.

This rearrangement joins TRBV5-4 to TRBJ2-7; 10 bases are a match to TRBD2. Germline V gene sequence: CDR1 SGHNT, CDR2 YYREEE (reference sequence). V trimming: 3 bases; J trimming: 0 bases; junction bases outside the gene matches: 6. CDR3 length equals 16 residues. Here the CDR3 reads CASSSPTSGNSYEQYF. The DNA for the CDR3 is TGTGCCAGCAGCTCTCCCACTAGCGGGAACTCCTACGAGCAGTACTTC.

This chain links TRBV28 with TRBJ2-1; 7 nucleotides line up with TRBD1. The CDR3 totals 15 residues. J lost 4 bases, V lost 6 bases, and 9 bases had no gene match. The V gene's germline CDR1 is MDHEN and CDR2 SYDVKM. This CDR3 is CASRLTGSAYNEQFF. The CDR3 nucleotides read TGTGCCAGCAGGTTGACAGGGTCGGCGTACAATGAGCAGTTCTTC.

The rearrangement links TRBV7-3 to TRBJ2-1; 7 bases align to TRBD2. The CDR3 has 17 residues. After removal of 1 base from V and 0 bases from J, the junction contained 6 bases not matched to a gene. Germline V gene lookup returns CDR1 SGHTA and CDR2 FQGTGA. As DNA, the CDR3 is TGTGCCAGCAGCTTAAACGGCGGGAGAGCCTCCTACAATGAGCAGTTCTTC. Its protein product is CASSLNGGRASYNEQFF.

J is TRBJ1-4 and V is TRBV4-1; D uncertain. CDR1 and CDR2 (germline): MGHRA, YSYEKL. The CDR3 totals 15 residues. V was cut by 4 bases and J by 8 bases, with 17 bases left in between. CDR3 nucleotides: TGCGCCAGCAGCCCCCGGGAAGGGTTGGGGGAAAAACTGTTTTTT. Translating gives CASSPREGLGEKLFF.

The chain couples TRBV7-9 to TRBJ1-5; possibly TRBD1 for D (5 bases). Germline CDR1 is SEHNR and CDR2 is FQNEAQ (reference sequence). The CDR3 covers 16 residues. V lost 5 bases and J lost 4, with 18 bases in between. CDR3 sequence: CASSEGTQRWNQPQHF. CDR3 bases: TGTGCCAGCAGCGAAGGGACCCAGAGATGGAATCAGCCCCAGCATTTT.

This clone was seen a few times. This sequence joins TRBV19 and TRBJ2-7, with 8 positions matching TRBD1. V shed 6 bases, J shed 2 bases, and the junction held 9 bases outside the gene matches. From germline, CDR1 is LNHDA and CDR2 SQIVND (reference sequence). There are 15 residues in the CDR3. The CDR3 region is CASSPDRGSAYEQYF. DNA for the CDR3: TGTGCCAGTAGCCCAGACAGGGGATCGGCCTACGAGCAGTACTTC. Filled out from reference TRBV19 and TRBJ2-7, the complete variable domain reads DGGITQSPKYLFRKEGQNVTLSCEQNLNHDAMYWYRQDPGQGLRLIYYSQIVNDFQKGDIAEGYSVSREKKESFPLTVTSAQKNPTAFYLCASSPDRGSAYEQYFGPGTRLTVT.

The V call is TRBV5-6, the J call TRBJ2-1; no reliable D call. CDR1 is SGHDT, CDR2 YYEEEE, per germline. Trimming left V 4 bases short and J 0 bases short, with 11 bases between. The CDR3 contains 15 residues. CDR3 bases: TGTGCCAGCAGCCGCCCTACCGGCTCCTACAATGAGCAGTTCTTC. It codes for CASSRPTGSYNEQFF.

The CDR3 is CASSFNRGGKGSYEQYF. CDR3 nucleotide sequence: TGTGCCAGCAGCTTTAATCGTGGGGGCAAGGGCTCCTACGAGCAGTACTTC. This chain joins TRBV7-8 and TRBJ2-7; possible D gene TRBD1, 6 bases. Germline V gene data show CDR1 as SGHVS and CDR2 as FQNEAQ. The V gene lost 3 bases and the J gene lost 0 bases, with 18 bases spanning the gap. CDR3 size: 17 residues.

V usage is TRBV19 and J usage is TRBJ2-3, with D hard to call. V was shortened by 1 base and J by 5 bases, with 13 bases between the two germline ends. Germline V gene lookup returns CDR1 LNHDA and CDR2 SQIVND (reference sequence). This CDR3 region has 15 residues. CDR3 region: CASSIAPRPQDTQYF. The CDR3 region has the DNA TGTGCCAGTAGTATAGCCCCTCGCCCCCAAGATACGCAGTATTTT.

The chain employs TRBV27 and TRBJ1-1; 9 bases map to TRBD1. This CDR3 is built from 14 residues. After removal of 5 bases from V and 4 bases from J, the junction contained 5 bases not matched to a gene. Germline V lookup: CDR1 MNHEY, CDR2 SMNVEV (reference sequence). The DNA of the CDR3 is TGTGCCAGCAGTCTAACAGGGGGCCTCACTGAAGCTTTCTTT. This sequence encodes CASSLTGGLTEAFF.

DNA for the CDR3: TGTGCCAGCAGCTTATCAGGCGGGTACGAGCAGTACTTC. It is translated as CASSLSGGYEQYF. The chain joins TRBV7-3 to TRBJ2-7; weak D call: TRBD2 (5 bases). The V and J ends lost 2 bases and 4 bases respectively, with 9 bases between them. The V gene's germline CDR1 is SGHTA and CDR2 FQGTGA. The CDR3 runs 13 residues. The full variable domain, its missing parts supplied by reference TRBV7-3 and TRBJ2-7, is GAGVSQTPSNKVTEKGKYVELRCDPISGHTALYWYRQSLGQGPEFLIYFQGTGAADDSGLPNDRFFAVRPEGSVSTLKIQRTERGDSAVYLCASSLSGGYEQYFGPGTRLTVT.

V is TRBV11-3 and J is TRBJ1-1; D unclear. Germline CDR1 SGHNT, CDR2 YENEEA. Deletions cut 1 base from V and 8 bases from J, with 26 bases between. The CDR3 sequence is 18 residues long. The CDR3 sequence is CASSLVVAGARRTPEAFF. CDR3 nucleotides: TGTGCCAGCAGCTTAGTAGTCGCAGGCGCGCGGCGCACCCCCGAAGCTTTCTTT.

The chain uses TRBV5-1 and TRBJ2-5; 8 bases agree with TRBD1. The CDR3 runs to 14 residues. Germline V gene data show CDR1 as SGHRS and CDR2 as YFSETQ. V lost 4 bases to trimming and J lost 6 bases; unmatched junction nucleotides: 8. Here the CDR3 DNA reads TGCGCCAGCAGCGTCCCGGGACAGGCCAAGACCCAGTACTTC. Amino acids: CASSVPGQAKTQYF.

V gene TRBV7-6 combines with J gene TRBJ1-1; no firm D call. CDR1 is SGHVS, CDR2 FNYEAQ, per germline. This CDR3 spans 14 amino acids. The V end lost 5 bases, the J end lost 3 bases, and 13 bases lay between the germline ends. The CDR3 DNA reads as TGTGCCAGCAGCCCTGAGCCGGGGTACACTGAAGCTTTCTTT. This codes for CASSPEPGYTEAFF. Complete variable domain (other parts from reference TRBV7-6 and TRBJ1-1): GAGVSQSPRYKVTKRGQDVALRCDPISGHVSLYWYRQALGQGPEFLTYFNYEAQQDKSGLPNDRFSAERPEGSISTLTIQRTEQRDSAMYRCASSPEPGYTEAFFGQGTRLTVV.

V and J are TRBV6-1 and TRBJ1-1; unclear D gene. With 10 bases removed from V and 1 base from J, the gap between germline ends came to 13 bases. CDR3 length: 13 residues. Germline CDR1 MNHNS, CDR2 SASEGT. DNA for the CDR3: TGTGCCACCTTGTTAGGGAAGAACACTGAAGCTTTCTTT. Translating gives CATLLGKNTEAFF.

CDR3 protein: CASSSTLNTEAFF. The CDR3 coding sequence is TGTGCCAGCAGCTCCACACTGAACACTGAAGCTTTCTTT. The J gene is TRBJ1-1, the V gene TRBV7-9, with D uncertain. The germline V gene has CDR1 SEHNR and CDR2 FQNEAQ (reference sequence). The CDR3 covers 13 residues. V was cut by 4 bases and J by 0 bases, with 6 bases left in between.

V and J are TRBV10-3 and TRBJ1-5; 9 positions agree with TRBD1. There are 14 residues in the CDR3. With V trimmed by 6 bases and J by 7 bases, 7 bases remained unmatched. Germline-derived CDR1 and CDR2 are ENHRY and SYGVKD. CDR3 residues: CAIRSDRGGQPQHF. CDR3 DNA sequence: TGTGCCATCAGGTCGGACAGGGGAGGGCAGCCCCAGCATTTT.

The chain couples TRBV18 to TRBJ2-7; 8 nucleotides line up with TRBD1. CDR3 size: 14 residues. Germline lookup yields CDR1 KGHSH and CDR2 LQKENI. With 6 bases clipped from V and 2 bases from J, the junction kept 6 bases outside the gene matches. The CDR3 sequence: CASSPTGATYEQYF. The DNA for the CDR3 is TGTGCCAGCTCTCCGACAGGGGCCACCTACGAGCAGTACTTC.

The chain joins TRBV5-1 to TRBJ2-5, with D tentatively TRBD1 or TRBD2 (6 bases each). The V gene's germline CDR1 is SGHRS and CDR2 YFSETQ. There are 17 residues in the CDR3. The ends were cut back, 0 bases at V and 0 bases at J, with 15 bases in the middle. This chain's CDR3 is CASSLVWGATNQETQYF. The DNA of the CDR3 is TGCGCCAGCAGCTTGGTCTGGGGGGCGACTAACCAAGAGACCCAGTACTTC.

The chain has TRBV27 and TRBJ2-7; 8 positions match TRBD1. The ends lost 5 bases at V and 9 bases at J; junction bases unmatched: 15. The germline gives CDR1 MNHEY, CDR2 SMNVEV (reference sequence). The CDR3 is made up of 15 amino acids. The CDR3 loop is CASSLSGTGSVLQYF. In DNA form, the CDR3 reads TGTGCCAGCAGTCTCTCCGGGACAGGTTCAGTATTGCAGTACTTC.

J is TRBJ2-7 and V is TRBV27, with TRBD2 matching over 7 bases. The CDR3 loop spans 19 amino acids. J was trimmed by 4 bases and V by 7 bases; bases with no gene match: 25. CDR1 and CDR2 from the germline V gene are MNHEY and SMNVEV (reference sequence). The CDR3 protein is CASTPLGSRRGGSDYEQYF. CDR3 bases: TGTGCCAGCACCCCCTTAGGGTCCCGGAGGGGCGGGAGTGATTACGAGCAGTACTTC.

This clone was observed once. Other DNA variants within this sample encode the same CDR3. This chain uses TRBV18 with TRBJ2-5, with TRBD2 matching over 12 bases. The germline CDR1 and CDR2 sequences are KGHSH and LQKENI. With 0 bases clipped from V and 5 bases from J, the junction kept 7 bases outside the gene matches. This CDR3 comprises 17 residues. CDR3 coding DNA: TGTGCCAGCTCACCACCGCGCCTAGCGGGGGGGCCGGAGACCCAGTACTTC. This encodes CASSPPRLAGGPETQYF.

The chain employs TRBV7-2 and TRBJ2-1; 8 positions agree with TRBD1. From germline, CDR1 is SGHTA and CDR2 FQGNSA. With V trimmed by 1 base and J by 5 bases, 4 bases remained unmatched. The CDR3 totals 15 residues. CDR3 nucleotide sequence: TGTGCCAGCAGCTTAGGGTCCAGGGGGCACAATGAGCAGTTCTTC. Protein: CASSLGSRGHNEQFF.

For this clone: The junction shows a germline mismatch at one end, possibly a read error. The gene calls are TRBV25-1 and TRBJ2-1; the D gene is possibly TRBD1 (6 bases). CDR1 and CDR2 (germline): MGHDK, SYGVNS. There are 12 residues in the CDR3. CDR3 nucleotides: TGTGCCAGCAGTGGGGGGCCCACATCTATCCTCTTC. The encoded protein is CASSGGPTSILF.

CDR3 nucleotides: TGTGCCAGTAGTATCGGGACAGGGCCGTACAATGAGCAGTTCTTC. Protein product: CASSIGTGPYNEQFF. V gene TRBV19 combines with J gene TRBJ2-1; 9 bases map to TRBD1. The CDR3 has 15 amino acids. Germline trimming cut 3 bases from V and 4 bases from J; bases unmatched to any gene: 4. Germline values: CDR1 LNHDA, CDR2 SQIVND (reference sequence). Supplemented by reference TRBV19 and TRBJ2-1, the full variable domain reads DGGITQSPKYLFRKEGQNVTLSCEQNLNHDAMYWYRQDPGQGLRLIYYSQIVNDFQKGDIAEGYSVSREKKESFPLTVTSAQKNPTAFYLCASSIGTGPYNEQFFGPGTRLTVL.

This sequence joins TRBV11-2 and TRBJ2-3; D call uncertain. CDR3 length: 14 residues. Trimming cost V 1 base and J 3 bases, with 8 bases left between them. Germline assignment: CDR1 SGHAT and CDR2 FQNNGV. The CDR3 coding sequence is TGTGCCAGCAGCTTAGGCGTCCCAACAGATACGCAGTATTTT. Amino acids: CASSLGVPTDTQYF.